The 23 T cell receptor beta chains given below trace back to one sample, sequenced in a study of Tregs in tolerant kidney transplant recipients. The assay was immunoSEQ multiplex PCR, and TCRdb's table has in-frame clones only and misses some. Of roughly 86,000 clones listed, 93% were seen once; the top ten hold under 2%. Mixed chimerism was transient after nonmyeloablative marrow transplants from related graft donors. The sample here was CD4+ T cells from blood (PBMCs), taken 12 months after the transplant. The receptors come from a human patient who received a combined kidney and bone marrow transplant. A share of the T cells may be of graft donor origin.

This rearrangement joins TRBV5-1 to TRBJ1-4, with D perhaps TRBD1 (6 bases). The germline V and J ends were trimmed by 0 bases and 7 bases, with 16 bases remaining between them. The germline V gene has CDR1 SGHRS and CDR2 YFSETQ. The CDR3 has 16 residues. The CDR3 protein is CASSLVGGGGAEKLFF. CDR3 DNA sequence: TGCGCCAGCAGCTTGGTTGGAGGGGGGGGTGCTGAAAAACTGTTTTTT.

The rearrangement joins TRBV6-5 to TRBJ2-7; TRBD1 agrees at 10 bases. The CDR3 is made up of 15 amino acids. Trimming at V came to 2 bases and at J to 0 bases, leaving 1 base not matched to a gene. Germline assignment: CDR1 MNHEY and CDR2 SVGAGI. DNA of the CDR3: TGTGCCAGCAGTTACCGGGACAGGGGCTCCTACGAGCAGTACTTC. It specifies CASSYRDRGSYEQYF.

The chain recombines TRBV4-1 with TRBJ2-3; 12 bases align to TRBD2. V dropped 0 bases and J dropped 3; count of bases not matched to a gene: 1. CDR1 MGHRA and CDR2 YSYEKL come from the germline V gene. The CDR3 has 16 residues. CDR3 region: CASSQEGLAGTDTQYF. The CDR3 nucleotides are TGCGCCAGCAGCCAAGAAGGACTAGCGGGAACAGATACGCAGTATTTT.

CDR3 nucleotides: TGTGCCAGCTCACCAATACAGTCCAAAAACATTCAGTACTTC. Protein product: CASSPIQSKNIQYF. J is TRBJ2-4 and V is TRBV18; D unresolved. Germline V lookup: CDR1 KGHSH, CDR2 LQKENI. This CDR3 has 14 residues. V was clipped by 2 bases and J by 2 bases, with 7 bases between them.

The V gene is TRBV5-4, the J gene TRBJ2-7; TRBD1 matches at 7 bases. CDR1 is SGHNT, CDR2 YYREEE, per germline (reference sequence). The CDR3 is 15 amino acids. Trimming took 4 bases from V and 6 from J; bases not matched to a gene: 13. This CDR3 is CASSDPRDSTFEQYF. The CDR3 region has the DNA TGTGCCAGCAGCGACCCCCGGGACAGTACTTTCGAGCAGTACTTC.

As to this clone: At the DNA level, this CDR3 is encoded by other sequences in the same sample as well. J is TRBJ2-7 and V is TRBV7-6, with D perhaps TRBD1 (6 bases). CDR3 length: 15 residues. CDR1 and CDR2 from the germline V gene are SGHVS and FNYEAQ. V lost 0 bases, J lost 3 bases, and 12 bases lay in between. CDR3 loop: CASSLATGLYYEQYF. CDR3 DNA: TGTGCCAGCAGCTTAGCAACAGGGCTTTACTACGAGCAGTACTTC.

This sequence joins TRBV19 and TRBJ1-5; D is unresolved. Germline V CDR1 and CDR2: LNHDA, SQIVND (reference sequence). The length of the CDR3 is 16 residues. V was shortened by 6 bases and J by 1 base, with 16 bases between the two germline ends. The CDR3 region has the DNA TGTGCCAGTAGCGTCAACGGGAAAAGCAGCAATCAGCCCCAGCATTTT. It encodes CASSVNGKSSNQPQHF.

The chain carries TRBV7-6 and TRBJ2-2; 8 nucleotides line up with TRBD2. Germline values: CDR1 SGHVS, CDR2 FNYEAQ. The CDR3 totals 15 residues. The V gene end was trimmed by 4 bases and the J gene end by 4 bases; junction bases not matched to a gene: 5. The CDR3 DNA follows: TGTGCCAGCAGCTCCGGGGGGGCCCGCACCGGGGAGCTGTTTTTT. The encoded protein is CASSSGGARTGELFF.

J is TRBJ1-1 and V is TRBV19, with D perhaps TRBD1 (5 bases). V lost 4 bases and J lost 11, with 26 bases in between. The germline CDR1 and CDR2 sequences are LNHDA and SQIVND (reference sequence). This CDR3 is built from 16 residues. The CDR3 nucleotides read TGTGCCAGTAGTAAGGACCGCGACAGAATCATAGGAGGGGCTTTCTTT. This translates into CASSKDRDRIIGGAFF.

J is TRBJ1-5 and V is TRBV7-6; no reliable D call. Germline-derived CDR1 and CDR2 are SGHVS and FNYEAQ. Trimming removed 1 base at V and 6 bases at J, with 13 bases between. The CDR3 runs to 15 residues. The CDR3 DNA sequence: TGTGCCAGCAGCTTAGTCCCTTTGGCGGGTCAGCCCCAGCATTTT. It encodes CASSLVPLAGQPQHF. The full variable domain, rest sourced from reference TRBV7-6 and TRBJ1-5, is GAGVSQSPRYKVTKRGQDVALRCDPISGHVSLYWYRQALGQGPEFLTYFNYEAQQDKSGLPNDRFSAERPEGSISTLTIQRTEQRDSAMYRCASSLVPLAGQPQHFGDGTRLSIL.

This clone was detected only a few times. The chain recombines TRBV10-3 with TRBJ1-4, with TRBD1 identical over 9 bases. Per the germline V gene, CDR1 is ENHRY and CDR2 is SYGVKD. V shed 4 bases and J 7 bases; nucleotides not matched to a gene: 7. The CDR3 extends over 15 amino acids. The CDR3: CAISGTGTGTEKLFF. The CDR3 DNA is TGTGCCATCAGTGGCACCGGGACAGGGACTGAAAAACTGTTTTTT.

This clone was recorded only once. CDR3 sequence: CASSPTNSLAGAYEQYF. The CDR3 nucleotides read TGTGCCAGCTCACCAACCAACTCCCTAGCGGGGGCCTACGAGCAGTACTTC. This rearrangement joins TRBV18 to TRBJ2-7, with 10 bases fitting TRBD2. Germline trimming cut 2 bases from V and 2 bases from J; bases unmatched to any gene: 9. The CDR3 is 17 amino acids. Germline CDR1 is KGHSH and CDR2 is LQKENI.

This chain links TRBV18 with TRBJ2-7; TRBD1 agrees at 8 bases. CDR3 length: 13 residues. Per germline, CDR1 KGHSH and CDR2 LQKENI. Germline trimming cut 4 bases from V and 7 bases from J; bases unmatched to any gene: 6. Here the CDR3 DNA reads TGTGCCAGCTCACGCCTTGACAGGGGTGAGCAGTACTTC. It encodes CASSRLDRGEQYF.

The chain employs TRBV7-2 and TRBJ2-3; 7 bases line up with TRBD1. Germline CDR1 and CDR2: SGHTA and FQGNSA. After removal of 5 bases from V and 4 bases from J, the junction contained 9 bases not matched to a gene. The CDR3 is made up of 15 amino acids. In DNA form, the CDR3 reads TGTGCCAGCAGCGCCGACAGGGTGTTTGCAGATACGCAGTATTTT. The encoded protein is CASSADRVFADTQYF. Full variable domain (missing parts from reference TRBV7-2 and TRBJ2-3): GAGVSQSPSNKVTEKGKDVELRCDPISGHTALYWYRQSLGQGLEFLIYFQGNSAPDKSGLPSDRFSAERTGGSVSTLTIQRTQQEDSAVYLCASSADRVFADTQYFGPGTRLTVL.

The CDR3 bases are TGTGCCAGCAGGCGACAGGGGGTTAATGAGCAGTTCTTC. Translation gives CASRRQGVNEQFF. The J gene is TRBJ2-1, the V gene TRBV5-8, with 9 bases identical to TRBD1. This CDR3 region has 13 residues. The V gene's germline CDR1 is SGHTS and CDR2 YDEGEE. Germline trimming cut 5 bases from V and 7 bases from J; bases unmatched to any gene: 4.

The rearrangement links TRBV2 to TRBJ1-5; 7 bases map to TRBD1. This CDR3 is 14 amino acids long. J was trimmed by 4 bases and V by 5 bases; bases with no gene match: 5. Per germline, CDR1 SNHLY and CDR2 FYNNEI. The CDR3 region is CASSLTGRNQPQHF. The DNA for the CDR3 is TGTGCCAGCAGTTTGACAGGGCGGAATCAGCCCCAGCATTTT.

This chain uses TRBV4-2 with TRBJ1-1; the D gene is possibly TRBD1 (6 bases). This CDR3 has 16 amino acids. The V end was cut by 0 bases, the J end by 0 bases, with 11 bases between. Per germline, CDR1 LGHNA and CDR2 YNFKEQ. Here the CDR3 reads CASSQDRAGVNTEAFF. Here the CDR3 DNA reads TGTGCCAGCAGCCAAGATAGGGCAGGGGTGAACACTGAAGCTTTCTTT.

The chain is built from TRBV5-5 and TRBJ1-3; D gene ambiguous. Deletions cut 1 base from V and 4 bases from J, with 6 bases between. The CDR3 extends over 13 amino acids. Germline V CDR1 and CDR2: SGHKS, YYEKEE (reference sequence). Here the CDR3 DNA reads TGTGCCAGCAGCTTGATACTCGGAAACACCATATATTTT. This encodes CASSLILGNTIYF.

The chain carries TRBV7-8 and TRBJ2-4; tentative D call: TRBD2 (7 bases). The CDR3 is 17 amino acids. Trimming left V 4 bases short and J 8 bases short, with 24 bases between. Per the germline V gene, CDR1 is SGHVS and CDR2 is FQNEAQ. The CDR3 sequence: CASSSMRGGPESDIQYF. DNA for the CDR3: TGTGCCAGCAGCTCCATGAGGGGGGGGCCAGAAAGTGACATTCAGTACTTC.

The chain joins TRBV27 to TRBJ2-7, with D perhaps matching TRBD2 (6 bases). V was trimmed by 2 bases and J by 6 bases, leaving 20 bases between them. This CDR3 region has 16 residues. Looked up from germline, CDR1 is MNHEY and CDR2 is SMNVEV (reference sequence). CDR3 region: CASSLRPIAVSLEQYF. Written as DNA, the CDR3 is TGTGCCAGCAGTTTACGACCTATAGCGGTGTCTCTCGAGCAGTACTTC.

J is TRBJ2-3 and V is TRBV20-1; 8 bases are a match to TRBD2. Germline CDR1 and CDR2: DFQATT and SNEGSKA (reference sequence). The CDR3 is 9 amino acids. V shed 7 bases, J shed 14 bases, and the junction held 5 bases outside the gene matches. CDR3 in amino acids: CSVVAGGYF. The CDR3 DNA sequence: TGCAGTGTCGTGGCGGGAGGGTATTTT.

This sequence joins TRBV9 and TRBJ2-5, with 8 bases matching TRBD2. The V gene end was trimmed by 0 bases and the J gene end by 5 bases; junction bases not matched to a gene: 9. The V gene's germline CDR1 is SGDLS and CDR2 YYNGEE. The CDR3 has 16 amino acids. CDR3 nucleotides: TGTGCCAGCAGCGTAGGGGGGAAGGCGGGAGGTGAGACCCAGTACTTC. Protein sequence: CASSVGGKAGGETQYF.

The genes are TRBV29-1 and TRBJ2-2, with 14 bases identical to TRBD2. This CDR3 contains 14 residues. Per the germline V gene, CDR1 is SQVTM and CDR2 is ANQGSEA. Trimming at V came to 6 bases and at J to 8 bases, leaving 5 bases not matched to a gene. Written as DNA, the CDR3 is TGCAGCGTCGGGACTAGCGGGAGTGTTGGGGAGCTGTTTTTT. Residues: CSVGTSGSVGELFF.